This TCR beta chain stems from a study of cytomegalovirus exposure and HLA in healthy donors. General observations from the study: On later analysis, the bulk of CMV-associated TCR beta chains appeared to be HLA-restricted. Later genetic work tied a missense DCLRE1C variant to beta-chain V and J trimming. Sequencing artifact likely explains a cluster of highly shared sequence variants.

Concerning this clone: Its antigen is unknown.

Unmatched junction bases numbered 9, after V lost 7 bases and J lost 5 bases. The CDR3 contains 15 residues. Germline lookup yields CDR1 SGHTA and CDR2 FQGNSA. Primers included in the PCR were 60 Vbeta and 13 Jbeta primers. Profiled with immunoSEQ multiplex PCR; TCRdb holds only in-frame clones, not every one. This table has around 190,000 clones, around 83% appearing once. The sequenced sample consisted of PBMCs. The TCR comes from a woman in her 40s in good health and CMV-seronegative. This chain joins TRBV7-2 and TRBJ2-7; 12 positions agree with TRBD2. The CDR3 protein is CASTPTSGRNHEQYF. CDR3 coding DNA: TGTGCCAGCACCCCAACTAGCGGGAGGAACCACGAGCAGTACTTC.